A selection of T cell receptor beta chains follows, all from one sample in a study of T cells in Graves' hyperthyroidism and ophthalmopathy. A single record per CDR3 protein comes from TCRdb applying MiXCR to the multiplex PCR reads. The table lists roughly 700,000 distinct CDR3 sequences, 13% to 15% of them singletons, with 10% in the top ten. Sequences were obtained from blood. The origin of the receptors is a woman aged 18-30 years with Graves' hyperthyroidism. The CDR3 runs from the conserved cysteine through the conserved F or W. Fields, in order: J gene, D gene, V gene, clone size, CDR3 protein, CDR3 DNA. D genes are given only for firm matches. A row's size may be missing; if present it is once, few, many or a size class.

>TRBJ2-7|TRBD2|TRBV11-2|many
CASSSGLADYEQYF
TGTGCCAGCAGCTCGGGACTAGCGGACTACGAGCAGTACTTC
>TRBJ2-7|TRBD1|TRBV27|many
CASSWGTGSYEQYF
TGCGCCAGCAGCTGGGGGACAGGGTCCTACGAGCAGTACTTC
>TRBJ2-7|TRBD1|TRBV20-1|.
CSARITGQWTGEQYF
TGCAGTGCTAGAATAACGGGACAGTGGACGGGTGAGCAGTACTTC
>TRBJ2-3|TRBD2|TRBV5-1|.
CASSLVTSGFTDTQYF
TGCGCCAGCAGCTTAGTGACTAGCGGTTTCACAGATACGCAGTATTTT
>TRBJ1-3|.|TRBV27|few
CASSATRPGGDGGNTIYF
TGTGCCAGCAGTGCCACCCGCCCGGGGGGGGACGGAGGAAACACCATATATTTT
>TRBJ2-7|.|TRBV20-1|few
CSARAASDYEQYF
TGCAGTGCTAGGGCAGCGTCCGACTACGAGCAGTACTTC
>TRBJ2-1|TRBD1|TRBV9|few
CASSVGQGAGEQFF
TGTGCCAGCAGCGTAGGACAGGGGGCGGGTGAGCAGTTCTTC
>TRBJ2-1|TRBD2|TRBV10-2|few
CASGVTSGLSSYNEQFF
TGCGCCAGCGGGGTAACTAGCGGTCTTAGCTCCTACAATGAGCAGTTCTTC
>TRBJ2-1|.|TRBV19|few
CASYDREVSNEQFF
TGTGCCAGTTACGACAGGGAGGTTTCGAATGAGCAGTTCTTC
>TRBJ2-5|.|TRBV7-2|many
CASSLEARQTQYF
TGTGCCAGCAGCTTAGAAGCTAGACAGACCCAGTACTTC
>TRBJ2-3|TRBD2|TRBV7-8|many
CASRKRLAASRSGDTQYF
TGTGCCAGCAGAAAACGACTAGCGGCCTCTCGATCGGGGGATACGCAGTATTTT
>TRBJ2-1|TRBD2|TRBV7-6|many
CASSFSAGYNEQFF
TGTGCCAGCAGCTTTTCAGCGGGATACAATGAGCAGTTCTTC
>TRBJ1-2|.|TRBV4-1|few
CASSQGRFRDTRRNGYTF
TGCGCCAGCAGCCAAGGCAGGTTCCGGGACACGAGAAGGAATGGCTACACCTTC
>TRBJ2-1|.|TRBV11-2|few
CASSPGTWTKSSDNEQFF
TGTGCCAGCAGCCCAGGGACGTGGACTAAGAGCAGTGACAATGAGCAGTTCTTC
>TRBJ2-6|.|TRBV6-1|few
CASTHGTTGANVLTF
TGTGCCAGCACCCACGGGACAACTGGGGCCAACGTCCTGACTTTC
>TRBJ1-1|.|TRBV25-1|few
CASSENRAAEAFF
TGTGCCAGCAGTGAAAATCGGGCGGCGGAAGCTTTCTTT
>TRBJ2-3|TRBD2|TRBV7-9|once
CASSGLAGGWATQYF
TGTGCCAGCAGCGGACTAGCGGGAGGTTGGGCTACGCAGTATTTT
>TRBJ2-7|TRBD1|TRBV20-1|.
CSARLGTGGHEQYF
TGCAGTGCTCGCCTCGGGACAGGTGGCCACGAGCAGTACTTC
>TRBJ2-1|.|TRBV20-1|many
CSARPSSYNEQFF
TGCAGTGCTAGACCAAGCTCCTACAATGAGCAGTTCTTC
>TRBJ2-1|TRBD2|TRBV19|few
CASRRASGTNNEQFF
TGTGCCAGTCGGAGGGCTAGCGGGACGAACAATGAGCAGTTCTTC
>TRBJ1-5|.|TRBV7-2|many
CASSLPQAYQPQHF
TGTGCCAGCAGCTTACCGCAGGCCTATCAGCCCCAGCATTTT
>TRBJ1-5|TRBD1|TRBV10-2|.
CASSDMGQGQPQHF
TGCGCCAGCAGTGACATGGGACAGGGGCAGCCCCAGCATTTT
>TRBJ2-7|.|TRBV28|many
CASQAGSSYEQYF
TGTGCCTCGCAGGCAGGTAGCTCCTACGAGCAGTACTTC
>TRBJ2-1|TRBD1|TRBV6-4|few
CASGTGQGFYEQFF
TGTGCCAGCGGGACGGGACAGGGGTTTTATGAGCAGTTCTTC
>TRBJ2-1|TRBD2|TRBV12-3/TRBV12-4|.
CASSSLSGSFYNEQFF
TGTGCCAGCAGTTCCCTTAGCGGGAGTTTTTACAATGAGCAGTTCTTC
>TRBJ2-1|.|TRBV7-8|.
CASSPKGAGYNEQFF
TGTGCCAGCAGCCCCAAGGGGGCGGGATACAATGAGCAGTTCTTC
>TRBJ2-7|.|TRBV15|.
CATSRAPGQARHEQYF
TGTGCCACCAGCAGAGCCCCTGGCCAGGCCCGACACGAGCAGTACTTC
>TRBJ2-3|.|TRBV20-1|many
CSAEGPTTGTATQYF
TGCAGTGCTGAAGGGCCGACCACAGGGACCGCTACGCAGTATTTT
>TRBJ2-2|.|TRBV28|.
CASAYGGQGGELFF
TGTGCCAGCGCATACGGGGGACAAGGCGGGGAGCTGTTTTTT
>TRBJ1-1|.|TRBV29-1|.
CSVQDSRGTEAFF
TGCAGCGTTCAGGACAGTAGGGGGACTGAAGCTTTCTTT
>TRBJ2-7|.|TRBV14|.
CASSPTTGKGSWEQYF
TGTGCCAGCAGCCCAACCACAGGGAAAGGTTCGTGGGAGCAGTACTTC
>TRBJ1-5|.|TRBV6-2/TRBV6-3|many
CASRLSTHSSNQPQHF
TGTGCCAGCAGGTTGTCAACTCACAGTAGCAATCAGCCCCAGCATTTT
>TRBJ2-5|.|TRBV28|few
CASSLGGPLFRQTQYF
TGTGCCAGCAGTTTGGGGGGCCCCCTATTTAGACAGACCCAGTACTTC
>TRBJ2-4|.|TRBV13|many
CASSSLGRKNIQYF
TGTGCCAGCAGCTCACTGGGCCGGAAAAACATTCAGTACTTC
>TRBJ2-1|.|TRBV7-3|.
CASSLIGPSAYNEQFF
TGTGCCAGCAGCTTAATAGGGCCTAGCGCGTACAATGAGCAGTTCTTC
>TRBJ2-1|.|TRBV7-9|.
CASSLSSGSLYNEQFF
TGTGCCAGCAGCTTAAGTAGCGGCAGCTTGTACAATGAGCAGTTCTTC
>TRBJ1-1|.|TRBV28|many
CASSFWGTEAFF
TGTGCCAGCAGTTTTTGGGGCACTGAAGCTTTCTTT
>TRBJ2-1|TRBD2|TRBV29-1|many
CSVDWREGPYNEQFF
TGCAGCGTTGATTGGCGGGAGGGCCCCTACAATGAGCAGTTCTTC
>TRBJ2-3|.|TRBV4-1|few
CASSYSPSTDTQYF
TGCGCCAGCAGCTATTCACCCTCCACAGATACGCAGTATTTT
>TRBJ1-4|TRBD1|TRBV2|many
CASSEFQGGPTNEKLFF
TGTGCCAGCAGTGAATTCCAGGGGGGACCAACTAATGAAAAACTGTTTTTT
>TRBJ1-1|.|TRBV29-1|few
CSVEDLQAFF
TGCAGCGTTGAAGATCTTCAAGCTTTCTTT
>TRBJ2-1|.|TRBV13|few
CASSPGASRNEQFF
TGTGCCAGCTCACCAGGGGCTAGCCGCAATGAGCAGTTCTTC
>TRBJ2-2|.|TRBV12-5|few
CASGLVLGDAGELFF
TGTGCTAGTGGTTTGGTATTGGGGGACGCCGGGGAGCTGTTTTTT
>TRBJ2-5|.|TRBV7-9|.
CASSQVPKETQYF
TGTGCCAGCAGCCAGGTTCCGAAAGAGACCCAGTACTTC
>TRBJ2-5|.|TRBV9|.
CASSVDSDQETQYF
TGTGCCAGCAGCGTAGATAGCGACCAAGAGACCCAGTACTTC
>TRBJ2-1|TRBD1|TRBV18|many
CASSPYRGQNYNEQFF
TGTGCCAGCTCACCGTACAGGGGGCAAAATTACAATGAGCAGTTCTTC
>TRBJ2-4|TRBD2|TRBV30|many
CAWKLAGVAKNIQYF
TGTGCCTGGAAGCTGGCGGGAGTGGCCAAAAACATTCAGTACTTC
>TRBJ2-5|.|TRBV11-2|many
CASSAAGRFQETQYF
TGTGCCAGCAGCGCCGCGGGGAGATTTCAAGAGACCCAGTACTTC
>TRBJ2-7|.|TRBV27|.
CASSFGPAAPTDEQYF
TGTGCCAGCAGTTTTGGACCCGCGGCCCCCACTGACGAGCAGTACTTC
>TRBJ2-7|.|TRBV20-1|many
CSAAHLNWGSSYEQYF
TGCAGTGCCGCCCACCTGAACTGGGGGAGCTCCTACGAGCAGTACTTC
>TRBJ1-3|.|TRBV4-2|few
CASSPTRGRGNTIYF
TGTGCCAGCAGCCCGACAAGGGGGAGGGGAAACACCATATATTTT
>TRBJ1-6|TRBD1|TRBV6-1|.
CASRLRGQDNSPLHF
TGTGCCAGCAGGCTGAGGGGACAGGATAATTCACCCCTCCACTTT
>TRBJ2-1|TRBD1|TRBV2|many
CASSGTGGFSEQFF
TGTGCCAGCAGTGGGACAGGGGGTTTCAGTGAGCAGTTCTTC